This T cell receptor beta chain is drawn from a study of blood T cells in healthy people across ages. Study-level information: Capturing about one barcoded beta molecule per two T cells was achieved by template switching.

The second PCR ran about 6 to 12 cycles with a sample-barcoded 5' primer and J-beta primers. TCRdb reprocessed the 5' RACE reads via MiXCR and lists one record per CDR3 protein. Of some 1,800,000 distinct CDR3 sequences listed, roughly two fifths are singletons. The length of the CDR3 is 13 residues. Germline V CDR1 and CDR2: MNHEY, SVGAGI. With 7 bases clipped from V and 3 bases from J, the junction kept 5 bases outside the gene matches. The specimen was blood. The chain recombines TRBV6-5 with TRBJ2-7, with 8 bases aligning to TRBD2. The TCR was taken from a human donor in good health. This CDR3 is CASMRREDYEQYF. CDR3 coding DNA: TGTGCCAGCATGAGGCGGGAGGACTACGAGCAGTACTTC.